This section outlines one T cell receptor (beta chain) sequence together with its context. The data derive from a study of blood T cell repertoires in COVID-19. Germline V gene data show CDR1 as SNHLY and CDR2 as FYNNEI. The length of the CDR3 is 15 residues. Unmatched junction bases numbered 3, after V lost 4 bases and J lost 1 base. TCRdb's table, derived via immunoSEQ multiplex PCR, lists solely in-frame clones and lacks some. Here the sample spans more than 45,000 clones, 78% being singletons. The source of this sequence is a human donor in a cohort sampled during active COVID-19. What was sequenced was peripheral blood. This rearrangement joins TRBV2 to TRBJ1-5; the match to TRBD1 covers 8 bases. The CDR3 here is CASSAGQASNQPQHF. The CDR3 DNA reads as TGTGCCAGCAGTGCGGGACAGGCCAGCAATCAGCCCCAGCATTTT.